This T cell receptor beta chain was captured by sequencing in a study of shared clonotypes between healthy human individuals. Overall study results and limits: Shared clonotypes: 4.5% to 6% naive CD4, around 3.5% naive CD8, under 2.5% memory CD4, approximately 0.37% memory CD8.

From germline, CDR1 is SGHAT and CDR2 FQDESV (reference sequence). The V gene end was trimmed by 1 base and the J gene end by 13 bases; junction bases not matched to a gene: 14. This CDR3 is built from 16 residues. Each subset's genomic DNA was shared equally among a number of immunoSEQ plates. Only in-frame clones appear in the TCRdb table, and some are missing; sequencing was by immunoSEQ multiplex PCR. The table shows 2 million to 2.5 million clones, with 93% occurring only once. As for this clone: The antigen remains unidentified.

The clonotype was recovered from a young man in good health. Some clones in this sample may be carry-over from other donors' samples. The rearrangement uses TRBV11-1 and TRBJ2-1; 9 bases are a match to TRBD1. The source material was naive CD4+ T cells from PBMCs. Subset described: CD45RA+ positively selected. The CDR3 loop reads CASSLGIIYGTGPQFF. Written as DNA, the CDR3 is TGTGCCAGCAGCTTAGGAATAATCTATGGGACAGGGCCCCAGTTCTTC.